The next 15 T cell receptor beta chains were all read from a single sample in a study of beta chain features in type 1 diabetes. Study conclusions and caveats: Type 1 diabetes patients showed a moderate but significant shortening of TCRB CDR3s in all four CD4+ subsets.

What these receptors recognize is not known. The study reverse transcribed the entire isolated RNA, so it sequenced expressed TCRB transcripts. The protocol was immunoSEQ multiplex PCR, while the TCRdb copy is restricted to in-frame clones and leaves out a portion. The sample contains about 740,000 clones, roughly 12% of which appear only once. The sample comprised naive CD4+ T cells from blood. The source of these receptors is a man younger than 30 with type 1 diabetes.

This chain uses TRBV27 with TRBJ1-2; a weak D match, TRBD1 (6 bases). The germline V gene encodes CDR1 MNHEY and CDR2 SMNVEV (reference sequence). The CDR3 is made up of 14 amino acids. V was cut by 6 bases and J by 8 bases, with 19 bases left in between. The CDR3 sequence is CASRAGGGSRGYTF. The CDR3 nucleotides read TGTGCCAGCAGAGCGGGAGGGGGTTCTAGGGGCTACACCTTC.

This clone was picked up a small number of times. The CDR3 sequence is CASSEMGNPSYNEQFF. The CDR3 DNA is TGTGCCAGCAGTGAAATGGGGAATCCCTCCTACAATGAGCAGTTCTTC. This rearrangement joins TRBV25-1 to TRBJ2-1; D not certain. The V end was cut by 2 bases, the J end by 0 bases, with 11 bases between. The germline V gene encodes CDR1 MGHDK and CDR2 SYGVNS. The CDR3 is 16 residues long.

This clone showed up just a few times. This chain connects TRBV23-1 to TRBJ2-7; 7 nucleotides match TRBD1. TRBV23-1 has ORF status, its function being uncertain. The CDR3 has 12 residues. Losses at the gene ends were 7 bases for V and 7 bases for J; bases not matched to a gene: 7. The CDR3 sequence is CASTKQGWEQYF. DNA for the CDR3: TGCGCCAGCACGAAACAGGGGTGGGAGCAGTACTTC.

The chain combines TRBV18 with TRBJ2-7; a possible D gene is TRBD1 (6 bases). The ends were cut back, 3 bases at V and 1 base at J, with 10 bases in the middle. CDR3 length: 14 residues. Germline V lookup: CDR1 KGHSH, CDR2 LQKENI. CDR3 region: CASSPGQNSYEQYF. The DNA for the CDR3 is TGTGCCAGCTCACCTGGACAGAATTCCTACGAGCAGTACTTC.

This clone was seen more than once but under ten times. This sequence joins TRBV25-1 and TRBJ2-1, with D uncertain. The CDR3 has 14 amino acids. Trimming removed 6 bases from V and 9 bases from J, with 18 bases in between. Germline lookup yields CDR1 MGHDK and CDR2 SYGVNS. This CDR3 reads CASSPAHVGVEQFF. The CDR3 region has the DNA TGTGCCAGCAGCCCGGCCCATGTTGGTGTTGAGCAGTTCTTC.

This clone was recorded a few times. V and J are TRBV30 and TRBJ1-4; D unclear. Germline V gene data show CDR1 as GTSNPN and CDR2 as SVGIG (reference sequence). Trimming removed 4 bases at V and 3 bases at J, with 9 bases between. The CDR3 is made up of 13 amino acids. Here the CDR3 DNA reads TGTGCCTGGACGGGGTTGGCTAATGAAAAACTGTTTTTT. It encodes CAWTGLANEKLFF. Based on the CDR3 plus reference TRBV30 and TRBJ1-4, the full variable domain is SQTIHQWPATLVQPVGSPLSLECTVEGTSNPNLYWYRQAAGRGLQLLFYSVGIGQISSEVPQNLSASRPQDRQFILSSKKLLLSDSGFYLCAWTGLANEKLFFGSGTQLSVL.

The chain links TRBV29-1 to TRBJ2-3; weak D call: TRBD1 (5 bases). This CDR3 spans 13 amino acids. V was cut by 4 bases and J by 5 bases, with 13 bases left in between. Germline-derived CDR1 and CDR2 are SQVTM and ANQGSEA. CDR3 DNA sequence: TGCAGCGTTGGGGGCCGGCCCGTAGATACGCAGTATTTT. This sequence encodes CSVGGRPVDTQYF.

This clone was detected only a few times. The CDR3 loop is CASSWGLAESTDTQYF. The CDR3 coding sequence is TGTGCCAGCAGCTGGGGACTAGCGGAGAGCACAGATACGCAGTATTTT. The V gene is TRBV9, the J gene TRBJ2-3; 11 bases are shared with TRBD2. Germline V CDR1 and CDR2: SGDLS, YYNGEE. The CDR3 runs 16 residues. With V trimmed by 4 bases and J by 0 bases, 4 bases remained unmatched. Full variable domain (remainder filled in from reference TRBV9 and TRBJ2-3): DSGVTQTPKHLITATGQRVTLRCSPRSGDLSVYWYQQSLDQGLQFLIQYYNGEERAKGNILERFSAQQFPDLHSELNLSSLELGDSALYFCASSWGLAESTDTQYFGPGTRLTVL.

This rearrangement joins TRBV25-1 to TRBJ1-6, with D possibly TRBD1 on 6 matching bases. Trimming took off 11 bases at V and 5 bases at J, with 22 bases between the two ends. The CDR3 is 16 amino acids. In germline, CDR1 is MGHDK, CDR2 SYGVNS. The CDR3 DNA reads TGTGCCGAACAGGGAATAGGTAATAGGAATAATTCACCCCTCCACTTT. Translation gives CAEQGIGNRNNSPLHF. Together with reference TRBV25-1 and TRBJ1-6, the CDR3 gives the full variable domain: EADIYQTPRYLVIGTGKKITLECSQTMGHDKMYWYQQDPGMELHLIHYSYGVNSTEKGDLSSESTVSRIRTEHFPLTLESARPSHTSQYLCAEQGIGNRNNSPLHFGNGTRLTVT.

This clone has more than one count but fewer than ten. The chain employs TRBV29-1 and TRBJ2-2, with a possible D match to TRBD2 (6 bases). V lost 3 bases and J lost 0, with 8 bases in between. CDR1 and CDR2 (germline): SQVTM, ANQGSEA. The CDR3 runs 14 residues. The CDR3 nucleotides are TGCAGCGTTGAGACTAGTACGAACACCGGGGAGCTGTTTTTT. Protein product: CSVETSTNTGELFF.

This clone was detected only a few times. The V call is TRBV6-5, the J call TRBJ1-6, with D possibly being TRBD1 (5 bases). This CDR3 has 15 residues. CDR1 and CDR2 from the germline V gene are MNHEY and SVGAGI. The V gene lost 5 bases and the J gene lost 7 bases, with 15 bases spanning the gap. CDR3 bases: TGTGCCAGCAGTCCCCCGGGACGGACGAATTCACCCCTCCACTTT. This gives the protein CASSPPGRTNSPLHF.

This chain links TRBV2 with TRBJ2-1, with TRBD1 matching 8 bases. This CDR3 has 12 residues. Germline trimming cut 6 bases from V and 9 bases from J; bases unmatched to any gene: 4. From germline, CDR1 is SNHLY and CDR2 FYNNEI. This chain's CDR3 is CASRTGAGEQFF. CDR3 nucleotide sequence: TGTGCCAGCAGGACAGGGGCCGGTGAGCAGTTCTTC.

There are many counts of this clone. The chain joins TRBV13 to TRBJ1-3; TRBD1 is a possible D gene (6 bases). V was cut by 5 bases and J by 4 bases, with 12 bases left in between. From germline, CDR1 is PRHDT and CDR2 FYEKMQ (reference sequence). The CDR3 totals 14 residues. The CDR3 DNA follows: TGTGCCAGCAGCGGAGGGACACTGGGAAACACCATATATTTT. Its protein is CASSGGTLGNTIYF.

The sample holds a few counts of this clone. This rearrangement joins TRBV30 to TRBJ2-5, with a possible D match to TRBD2 (5 bases). The V gene lost 0 bases and the J gene lost 1 base, with 9 bases spanning the gap. Germline values: CDR1 GTSNPN, CDR2 SVGIG (reference sequence). This CDR3 has 14 amino acids. CDR3 DNA sequence: TGTGCCTGGAGTGTATGGCTAGCCCAAGAGACCCAGTACTTC. It specifies CAWSVWLAQETQYF.

This clone was seen only a few times. The V call is TRBV18, the J call TRBJ2-1; TRBD1 matches at 12 bases. CDR1 is KGHSH and CDR2 is LQKENI in the germline V gene. The CDR3 runs to 21 residues. Unmatched junction bases numbered 18, after V lost 4 bases and J lost 2 bases. In DNA form, the CDR3 reads TGTGCCAGCTCACTGCGGGGTACCGGGACAGGGGGCGACGGGCCCTACAATGAGCAGTTCTTC. It specifies CASSLRGTGTGGDGPYNEQFF.